This TCR beta chain was captured in a study of blood T cell repertoires in COVID-19. A word on this clone: At the DNA level, this CDR3 is encoded by other sequences in the same sample as well.

Original processing methods: From reference gene primer amplification, estimates of nucleated cell counts were derived. Profiled with immunoSEQ multiplex PCR; TCRdb holds only in-frame clones, not every one. The V and J calls and clone size are taken from that table; D and trimming were inferred from the DNA. Among about 150,000 clones listed, 84% were seen once. Germline V gene sequence: CDR1 SGHVS, CDR2 FNYEAQ. The CDR3 runs 17 residues. Trimming at V came to 1 base and at J to 1 base, leaving 4 bases not matched to a gene. This TCR was sampled from a man younger than 45 with COVID-19, enrolled during active disease. Sequenced: peripheral blood. The chain is built from TRBV7-6 and TRBJ2-2; the match to TRBD1 covers 9 bases. The chain's CDR3 is CASSLEGTGLNTGELFF. The DNA for the CDR3 is TGTGCCAGCAGCTTAGAGGGGACAGGGTTGAACACCGGGGAGCTGTTTTTT.